This TCR beta chain was recovered during a study of cytomegalovirus exposure and HLA in healthy donors. Assay: immunoSEQ multiplex PCR; the TCRdb copy retains only in-frame clones and omits some. The sample carries about 220,000 clones, 87% recorded once. V was trimmed by 1 base and J by 4 bases, leaving 13 bases between them. Germline CDR1 LGHNA, CDR2 YSLEER. The length of the CDR3 is 15 residues. V gene TRBV4-3 combines with J gene TRBJ1-2; TRBD1 is a possible D gene (5 bases). The TCR sequence derives from a man in his late teens or twenties in good health and CMV-seronegative. Sequences were obtained from PBMCs. In DNA form, the CDR3 reads TGCGCCAGCAGCCAAGTGGGTGGGCAGGGCTATGGCTACACCTTC. Translating gives CASSQVGGQGYGYTF.